A selection of T cell receptor beta chains follows, all from one sample in a study of blood T cell repertoires in COVID-19. Here immunoSEQ multiplex PCR was the method, and the copy in TCRdb shows in-frame clones only, minus some. This table has about 270,000 clones, approximately 90% appearing once. The source material was PBMCs or T cells enriched from blood (not recorded which). The receptors come from a woman under 40 with acute COVID-19. CDR3s leave out the opening cysteine and the closing phenylalanine or tryptophan. Clone size is stated in some rows and not others, as once, few, many or a class when expanded.

CDR3aa: ASSLNGGIRSTDTQY
v_gene: TRBV7-3
abundance: -

CDR3aa: ASSTFGQGVGNTEAF
v_gene: TRBV5-1
abundance: -

CDR3aa: ASSPRGELAGESETQY
v_gene: TRBV18
abundance: -

CDR3aa: SVEDLGSSGNTIY
v_gene: TRBV29-1
abundance: once

CDR3aa: ASSETGTGLLGELF
v_gene: TRBV9
abundance: once

CDR3aa: ASSLFSRDSGNMNTEAF
v_gene: TRBV28
abundance: -

CDR3aa: SVAHGSYEQY
v_gene: TRBV29-1
abundance: -

CDR3aa: ASSSRGTSSSYEQY
v_gene: TRBV27
abundance: -

CDR3aa: ASSLRTSGRSASSYEQY
v_gene: TRBV3-1/TRBV3-2
abundance: -

CDR3aa: ASSSLAGTPYEQY
v_gene: TRBV27
abundance: -

CDR3aa: ASSVAGTGDTQY
v_gene: TRBV2
abundance: -